The 31 T cell receptor beta chains presented below share a single source sample, sequenced in a study of blood T cells in healthy people across ages. For the second PCR, which ran for roughly 6 to 12 cycles, a sample-barcoded 5' primer and a J-beta primer mix were used. TCRdb redid the calling of the 5' RACE reads with MiXCR, one entry per CDR3 protein. The sample contains some 1.7 million distinct CDR3 sequences, 25% to 30% of which appear only once. The sample consisted of blood. The receptors here all came from a woman in her twenties or thirties in good health.

This clonotype was recorded a few times. The chain has TRBV9 and TRBJ2-2; 8 bases are a match to TRBD2. This CDR3 spans 15 amino acids. Germline V gene lookup returns CDR1 SGDLS and CDR2 YYNGEE. V gave up 4 bases and J gave up 7 bases; unmatched junction bases: 9. CDR3 sequence: CASSPRGGFGGELFF. As DNA, the CDR3 is TGTGCCAGCAGCCCCCGGGGGGGGTTCGGCGGGGAGCTGTTTTTT.

The chain has TRBV20-1 and TRBJ2-1, with TRBD2 identical over 11 bases. Germline CDR1 reads DFQATT; CDR2 reads SNEGSKA (reference sequence). The V and J ends lost 4 bases and 9 bases, in that order; junction bases with no gene match: 8. The CDR3 spans 14 residues. DNA for the CDR3: TGCAGTGCTAAAACTAGCGGGAGCCAGGGTGAGCAGTTCTTC. Its protein is CSAKTSGSQGEQFF.

This clonotype showed up just a few times. It is likely a read error, because the conserved phenylalanine at the end of the CDR3 is missing. This chain joins TRBV29-1 and TRBJ1-1, with D perhaps matching TRBD1 (5 bases). The germline V gene has CDR1 SQVTM and CDR2 ANQGSEA. V was pared by 4 bases and J by 1 base, with 10 bases between. The CDR3 has 13 amino acids. The CDR3 here is CSVVGEPNTEAFV. The CDR3 DNA is TGCAGCGTTGTGGGGGAGCCGAACACTGAAGCTTTCGTT.

This clonotype was found many times. The V and J genes are TRBV6-5 and TRBJ2-7; the match to TRBD1 covers 7 bases. This CDR3 contains 14 residues. V lost 5 bases, J lost 3 bases, and 7 bases stayed unmatched. Germline values: CDR1 MNHEY, CDR2 SVGAGI. CDR3 bases: TGTGCCAGCAGTCTCAGACAGGGTGGCTACGAGCAGTACTTC. Amino acid sequence: CASSLRQGGYEQYF.

The V gene is TRBV10-2, the J gene TRBJ2-2; the match to TRBD2 covers 9 bases. V dropped 10 bases and J dropped 5; count of bases not matched to a gene: 14. Germline V gives CDR1 WSHSY, CDR2 SAAADI. The CDR3 is made up of 16 amino acids. Here the CDR3 DNA reads TGCGCCATCCGGTCCTCCGGGACTAGCAGGACCGGGGAGCTGTTTTTT. Its translation: CAIRSSGTSRTGELFF.

The rearrangement links TRBV28 to TRBJ2-5; 9 bases align to TRBD1. V shed 5 bases, J shed 1 base, and the junction held 2 bases outside the gene matches. The CDR3 is 14 amino acids. Germline CDR1 MDHEN, CDR2 SYDVKM. The CDR3 DNA sequence: TGTGCCAGCAGTGGGGACAGGGTCCAAGAGACCCAGTACTTC. Translation gives CASSGDRVQETQYF.

This clonotype has more than one count but fewer than ten. This sequence joins TRBV11-2 and TRBJ2-1, with 8 bases aligning to TRBD2. The junction had 7 bases not matched to a gene; V was cut back by 6 bases and J by 0 bases. CDR1 is SGHAT and CDR2 is FQNNGV in the germline V gene. CDR3 length: 16 amino acids. CDR3 region: CASSFWGTSSYNEQFF. The CDR3 DNA sequence: TGTGCCAGCAGTTTTTGGGGGACTAGCTCCTACAATGAGCAGTTCTTC.

Only a few counts were recorded for this clonotype. The rearrangement joins TRBV28 to TRBJ1-4; possibly TRBD1 for D (5 bases). Germline CDR1 and CDR2: MDHEN and SYDVKM. The CDR3 length is 14 residues. V was cut by 5 bases and J by 11 bases, with 18 bases left in between. CDR3 sequence: CASSPVQRGRKLFF. The CDR3 nucleotides read TGTGCCAGCAGTCCGGTTCAGCGGGGACGGAAACTGTTTTTT.

The chain couples TRBV6-1 to TRBJ1-5; D remains ambiguous. Germline assignment: CDR1 MNHNS and CDR2 SASEGT. CDR3 size: 13 residues. Trimming took 7 bases from V and 8 from J, leaving 15 bases between them. This chain's CDR3 is CASKRVPGEPQHF. CDR3 in DNA: TGTGCCAGCAAGAGGGTCCCTGGGGAGCCCCAGCATTTT.

The V call is TRBV4-2, the J call TRBJ1-2; no reliable D call. The germline V and J ends were trimmed by 0 bases and 0 bases, with 5 bases remaining between them. The CDR3 is made up of 14 amino acids. Per germline, CDR1 LGHNA and CDR2 YNFKEQ. CDR3 nucleotide sequence: TGTGCCAGCAGCCAAGATCCAGCTAACTATGGCTACACCTTC. It specifies CASSQDPANYGYTF.

This clonotype was recorded a few times. V and J are TRBV15 and TRBJ2-3, with 7 nucleotides matching TRBD2. The CDR3 runs to 16 residues. V shed 5 bases and J 6 bases; nucleotides not matched to a gene: 14. The germline V gene has CDR1 LNHNV and CDR2 YYDKDF (reference sequence). CDR3: CATSEASGVSRDTQYF. In nucleotides, the CDR3 is TGTGCCACCAGCGAGGCCAGCGGGGTTTCTAGGGATACGCAGTATTTT.

The chain links TRBV20-1 to TRBJ1-5; D might be TRBD1 (5 bases). V lost 1 base and J lost 0, with 10 bases in between. Germline V gives CDR1 DFQATT, CDR2 SNEGSKA (reference sequence). The length of the CDR3 is 15 residues. This CDR3 is CSARGTPNSNQPQHF. The CDR3 coding sequence is TGCAGTGCTAGAGGGACACCGAATAGCAATCAGCCCCAGCATTTT.

This clonotype showed up just a few times. The chain links TRBV7-2 to TRBJ2-5, with D perhaps TRBD1 (6 bases). CDR3 length: 17 residues. The germline V gene has CDR1 SGHTA and CDR2 FQGNSA. Between the trimmed V and J ends, which lost 4 bases and 0 bases, there was a span of 18 bases. The CDR3 region has the DNA TGTGCCAGCAGCTCGAGTTGGGGGCGCGAAAACCAAGAGACCCAGTACTTC. It specifies CASSSSWGRENQETQYF.

This clonotype has ten or more counts. CDR3 in amino acids: CASRQGGYNEQFF. CDR3 bases: TGCGCCAGCAGACAGGGGGGATACAATGAGCAGTTCTTC. The chain links TRBV5-1 to TRBJ2-1; 8 bases fit TRBD1. Germline V gene sequence: CDR1 SGHRS, CDR2 YFSETQ. The V segment lost 5 bases and the J segment 4 bases; nucleotides outside the gene matches: 2. The CDR3 extends over 13 amino acids.

This clonotype was picked up a small number of times. The V gene is TRBV7-6, the J gene TRBJ2-1; D is unclear. The CDR3 has 14 amino acids. Germline CDR1 is SGHVS and CDR2 is FNYEAQ. Trimming took off 4 bases at V and 0 bases at J, with 7 bases between the two ends. Written as DNA, the CDR3 is TGTGCCAGCAGCTACGGCAACTCCTACAATGAGCAGTTCTTC. Translation: CASSYGNSYNEQFF.

As to this clonotype: This could be a read error, since a much larger clone is one nucleotide away. The chain recombines TRBV12-3 or TRBV12-4 with TRBJ2-1; 8 bases agree with TRBD1. The CDR3 has 12 residues. With 6 bases clipped from V and 10 bases from J, the junction kept 5 bases outside the gene matches. The CDR3 spells CASRGTGWEQFF. In DNA form, the CDR3 reads TGTGCCAGCAGAGGGACAGGTTGGGAGCAGTTCTTC.

With regard to this clonotype: Possible read error: a much larger clone is one base away. V gene TRBV28 combines with J gene TRBJ2-7, with 9 bases identical to TRBD2. Germline V gene data show CDR1 as MDHEN and CDR2 as SYDVKM. The CDR3 sequence is 16 residues long. V shed 5 bases, J shed 0 bases, and the junction held 8 bases outside the gene matches. CDR3 in amino acids: CASSPIGAGGSYEQYF. The CDR3, as DNA: TGTGCCAGCAGTCCCATAGGAGCGGGGGGCTCCTACGAGCAGTACTTC. The whole variable domain, filled in from reference TRBV28 and TRBJ2-7, reads DVKVTQSSRYLVKRTGEKVFLECVQDMDHENMFWYRQDPGLGLRLIYFSYDVKMKEKGDIPEGYSVSREKKERFSLILESASTNQTSMYLCASSPIGAGGSYEQYFGPGTRLTVT.

In this sample, this clonotype turned up many times. V usage is TRBV20-1 and J usage is TRBJ2-3, with D tentatively TRBD2 (7 bases). V lost 0 bases, J lost 1 base, and 11 bases lay in between. The CDR3 covers 15 residues. Germline CDR1 is DFQATT and CDR2 is SNEGSKA (reference sequence). CDR3 amino acids: CSAREGGGGTDTQYF. Written as DNA, the CDR3 is TGCAGTGCTAGAGAGGGAGGGGGGGGCACAGATACGCAGTATTTT.

The chain employs TRBV3-1 and TRBJ1-1; D gene ambiguous. The CDR3 contains 17 residues. V was trimmed by 2 bases and J by 1 base, leaving 17 bases between them. Germline V gives CDR1 LGHDT, CDR2 YNNKEL (reference sequence). The CDR3 nucleotides read TGTGCCAGCAGCCAACAAGTTTTAGGGAAGGGGAACACTGAAGCTTTCTTT. It specifies CASSQQVLGKGNTEAFF.

The rearrangement joins TRBV12-3 or TRBV12-4 to TRBJ1-1, with D hard to call. Trimming stripped 4 bases from V and 1 base from J, with 13 bases between. CDR3 length: 15 residues. The CDR3 sequence: CASSSQPGPNTEAFF. The CDR3 nucleotides are TGTGCCAGCAGTTCTCAACCAGGCCCGAACACTGAAGCTTTCTTT.

This clonotype was seen many times. V usage is TRBV7-2 and J usage is TRBJ2-1, with 7 bases identical to TRBD2. The J segment lost 6 bases and the V segment lost 1 base, leaving 3 bases of the junction unmatched. The germline CDR1 and CDR2 sequences are SGHTA and FQGNSA. The CDR3 is made up of 14 amino acids. The CDR3 nucleotides are TGTGCCAGCAGCTTAGGCGGGAGAGGCAATGAGCAGTTCTTC. Its protein product is CASSLGGRGNEQFF.

This clonotype was seen at least ten times. The J gene is TRBJ2-4, the V gene TRBV29-1, with TRBD2 matching over 8 bases. The V and J ends lost 4 bases and 1 base, in that order; junction bases with no gene match: 9. CDR1 SQVTM and CDR2 ANQGSEA come from the germline V gene. The CDR3 is 16 amino acids. The CDR3 DNA sequence: TGCAGCGTTGTGTCGGGGGGGCGTAGGGCCAAAAACATTCAGTACTTC. This gives the protein CSVVSGGRRAKNIQYF.

This clonotype was detected many times. The genes are TRBV7-2 and TRBJ2-1; tentatively, D is TRBD2 (7 bases). CDR1 and CDR2 from the germline V gene are SGHTA and FQGNSA. This CDR3 has 16 amino acids. V lost 1 base, J lost 3 bases, and 13 bases lay in between. In DNA, the CDR3 is TGTGCCAGCAGCTTAGATAGGGGGGGTGGCTACAATGAGCAGTTCTTC. Encoded protein: CASSLDRGGGYNEQFF.

The gene calls are TRBV2 and TRBJ1-2; D call uncertain. Germline-derived CDR1 and CDR2 are SNHLY and FYNNEI. The germline V and J ends were trimmed by 6 bases and 8 bases, with 16 bases remaining between them. There are 13 residues in the CDR3. The CDR3 loop reads CASRWAPTDGYTF. Written as DNA, the CDR3 is TGTGCCAGCAGGTGGGCCCCGACGGACGGCTACACCTTC.

V gene TRBV29-1 combines with J gene TRBJ2-3; 11 nucleotides match TRBD1. Germline assignment: CDR1 SQVTM and CDR2 ANQGSEA. The CDR3 is made up of 16 amino acids. The V segment lost 3 bases and the J segment 5 bases; nucleotides outside the gene matches: 10. The CDR3 is CSVDTMGGTGGDTQYF. In DNA, the CDR3 is TGCAGCGTTGATACGATGGGGGGGACAGGGGGAGATACGCAGTATTTT.

This chain links TRBV20-1 with TRBJ2-4; D could derive from TRBD1 or TRBD2 (6 bases each). Trimming took 6 bases from V and 0 from J, leaving 15 bases between them. This CDR3 has 15 amino acids. CDR1 is DFQATT and CDR2 is SNEGSKA in the germline V gene (reference sequence). The CDR3 DNA sequence: TGCAGTGCCATTCGAGGGGGGCTAGCCAAAAACATTCAGTACTTC. As protein: CSAIRGGLAKNIQYF.

As for this clonotype: Just one base apart from a much larger clone, this may be a read error. The chain has TRBV7-2 and TRBJ2-5; 9 bases are a match to TRBD2. Per germline, CDR1 SGHTA and CDR2 FQGNSA. The CDR3 runs to 16 residues. V was pared by 0 bases and J by 0 bases, with 2 bases of the junction left unmatched. The CDR3 sequence: CASSLAVAGDQETQYF. Here the CDR3 DNA reads TGTGCCAGCAGCTTAGCGGTAGCGGGGGACCAAGAGACCCAGTACTTC.

This chain uses TRBV28 with TRBJ2-4, with D maybe TRBD2 (5 bases). The V and J ends lost 7 bases and 6 bases respectively, with 13 bases between them. CDR3 length: 13 amino acids. Germline CDR1 and CDR2: MDHEN and SYDVKM. CDR3 in amino acids: CASKAGEANIQYF. The CDR3 DNA follows: TGTGCCAGCAAGGCGGGTGAGGCAAACATTCAGTACTTC.

The chain employs TRBV19 and TRBJ1-2, with no clear D. CDR3 length: 11 residues. V was pared by 9 bases and J by 2 bases, with 7 bases between. Looked up from germline, CDR1 is LNHDA and CDR2 is SQIVND (reference sequence). CDR3 sequence: CASWQNYGYTF. CDR3 coding DNA: TGTGCCAGCTGGCAGAACTATGGCTACACCTTC.

This clonotype was counted a few times. The chain recombines TRBV5-1 with TRBJ1-3; no clear D gene. In germline, CDR1 is SGHRS, CDR2 YFSETQ. The length of the CDR3 is 15 residues. Trimming took off 5 bases at V and 2 bases at J, with 14 bases between the two ends. In DNA form, the CDR3 reads TGCGCCAGCAGGGAGGGCTCCGCAACTGGAAACACCATATATTTT. Amino acids: CASREGSATGNTIYF.

The table lists this clonotype with a few counts. V is TRBV11-2 and J is TRBJ2-7; a possible D gene is TRBD1 (6 bases). The CDR3 totals 15 residues. Trimming removed 5 bases from V and 5 bases from J, with 19 bases in between. Per the germline V gene, CDR1 is SGHAT and CDR2 is FQNNGV. DNA for the CDR3: TGTGCCAGCAGCCCCCCCCACAGGGAATCCAACGAGCAGTACTTC. This codes for CASSPPHRESNEQYF.